One and the same sample provided the 17 T cell receptor beta chains below, sequenced in a study of early T cells in non-severe SARS-CoV-2 infection. TCRdb fed the 5' RACE reads into MiXCR, producing one record per CDR3 protein. Of about 77,000 distinct CDR3 sequences in the sample, roughly 4.7% are singletons; the top ten hold approximately 7%. The source material was whole blood, sampled at baseline. The receptors shown here come from an adult who was a healthcare worker with PCR-confirmed SARS-CoV-2 infection or an uninfected control (not recorded which).

This clonotype was seen more than once but under ten times. V is TRBV6-2 or TRBV6-3 and J is TRBJ2-1, with 10 bases matching TRBD2. V trimming: 2 bases; J trimming: 7 bases; junction bases outside the gene matches: 8. CDR3 length equals 16 residues. The germline gives CDR1 MNHEY, CDR2 SVGEGT. This CDR3 reads CASSYRKREGRNEQFF. CDR3 nucleotide sequence: TGTGCCAGCAGTTACCGTAAGCGGGAGGGCAGGAATGAGCAGTTCTTC.

This clonotype was seen repeatedly, ten times or more. This chain connects TRBV29-1 to TRBJ2-1; D gene unclear. With 4 bases removed from V and 6 bases from J, the gap between germline ends came to 13 bases. Germline assignment: CDR1 SQVTM and CDR2 ANQGSEA. CDR3 length equals 13 residues. CDR3 sequence reads: CSVVGGFSNEQFF. DNA of the CDR3: TGCAGCGTTGTGGGCGGCTTTAGCAATGAGCAGTTCTTC.

This clonotype appeared a few times. The gene calls are TRBV12-3 or TRBV12-4 and TRBJ2-7, with 10 bases lining up with TRBD1. The CDR3 consists of 14 residues. With V trimmed by 5 bases and J by 2 bases, 3 bases remained unmatched. The CDR3 here is CASSLGTGAYEQYF. The CDR3 coding sequence is TGTGCCAGCAGTCTCGGGACAGGGGCCTACGAGCAGTACTTC.

Only a few counts were recorded for this clonotype. J is TRBJ2-1 and V is TRBV18, with 12 bases that match TRBD1. This CDR3 is 16 amino acids long. V lost 6 bases to trimming and J lost 8 bases; unmatched junction nucleotides: 11. Germline V gives CDR1 KGHSH, CDR2 LQKENI. CDR3 protein: CASSPTGTGGVDEQFF. The DNA of the CDR3 is TGTGCCAGCTCCCCTACCGGGACAGGGGGCGTCGATGAGCAGTTCTTC.

The J gene is TRBJ2-3, the V gene TRBV9; D is possibly TRBD2 (6 bases). Per the germline V gene, CDR1 is SGDLS and CDR2 is YYNGEE. Trimming stripped 2 bases from V and 2 bases from J, with 15 bases between. CDR3 length: 16 amino acids. The CDR3, as DNA: TGTGCCAGCAGCGTCTTGGGGCGGACTAACACAGATACGCAGTATTTT. Its protein product is CASSVLGRTNTDTQYF.

The V gene is TRBV5-1, the J gene TRBJ1-1; D perhaps matches TRBD1 (5 bases). Germline values: CDR1 SGHRS, CDR2 YFSETQ. V was shortened by 0 bases and J by 4 bases, with 10 bases between the two germline ends. The CDR3 has 14 amino acids. The CDR3 DNA is TGCGCCAGCAGCTTGGCCCAGGGTGGCACTGAAGCTTTCTTT. Translating gives CASSLAQGGTEAFF. The whole variable domain, remainder taken from reference TRBV5-1 and TRBJ1-1, is KAGVTQTPRYLIKTRGQQVTLSCSPISGHRSVSWYQQTPGQGLQFLFEYFSETQRNKGNFPGRFSGRQFSNSRSEMNVSTLELGDSALYLCASSLAQGGTEAFFGQGTRLTVV.

This clonotype was seen repeatedly, ten times or more. This chain joins TRBV3-1 and TRBJ2-5; D is possibly TRBD2 (6 bases). From germline, CDR1 is LGHDT and CDR2 YNNKEL (reference sequence). CDR3 length equals 13 residues. Deletions cut 5 bases from V and 1 base from J, with 8 bases between. The CDR3 is CASSVGGQETQYF. The CDR3 DNA is TGTGCCAGCAGCGTGGGGGGCCAAGAGACCCAGTACTTC.

At least ten counts were recorded for this clonotype. This chain uses TRBV7-9 with TRBJ2-5, with D possibly TRBD2 on 6 matching bases. The germline CDR1 and CDR2 sequences are SEHNR and FQNEAQ (reference sequence). This CDR3 has 14 amino acids. Trimming pared 6 bases from V and 2 bases from J, leaving 13 bases between. CDR3: CASSSRDFQETQYF. CDR3 in DNA: TGTGCCAGCAGTTCCCGGGACTTTCAAGAGACCCAGTACTTC.

This clonotype has at least ten counts. The rearrangement uses TRBV20-1 and TRBJ2-1; 8 bases agree with TRBD2. Germline lookup yields CDR1 DFQATT and CDR2 SNEGSKA (reference sequence). Trimming at V came to 2 bases and at J to 9 bases, leaving 12 bases not matched to a gene. There are 15 residues in the CDR3. The CDR3 protein is CSARPEGLDGSEQFF. The CDR3 DNA reads TGCAGTGCTAGACCCGAGGGACTAGACGGATCTGAGCAGTTCTTC.

This clonotype was seen just once. CDR3 sequence (DNA): TGTGCCAGCAGCCAAGCCAGGGGCCATTACGAGCAGTACTTC. Translated, it gives CASSQARGHYEQYF. This chain connects TRBV3-1 to TRBJ2-7; a weak D match, TRBD1 (6 bases). V was clipped by 1 base and J by 4 bases, with 11 bases between them. Germline loops: CDR1 LGHDT, CDR2 YNNKEL (reference sequence). CDR3 size: 14 residues.

This clonotype has ten or more counts. J is TRBJ2-1 and V is TRBV11-3, with D possibly matching TRBD2 (5 bases). CDR1 SGHNT and CDR2 YENEEA come from the germline V gene. V was cut by 3 bases and J by 5 bases, with 8 bases left in between. The CDR3 covers 13 residues. CDR3 sequence: CASSFTRDNEQFF. CDR3 DNA sequence: TGTGCCAGCAGCTTCACTAGGGACAATGAGCAGTTCTTC.

This clonotype was observed a handful of times. This chain joins TRBV9 and TRBJ1-1; tentative D call: TRBD1 (6 bases). Germline CDR1 SGDLS, CDR2 YYNGEE. V was shortened by 4 bases and J by 2 bases, with 9 bases between the two germline ends. CDR3 length equals 13 residues. CDR3 nucleotides: TGTGCCAGCAGCCGACAGGCTAACACTGAAGCTTTCTTT. Translating it yields CASSRQANTEAFF.

This clonotype was recorded many times. CDR3 in amino acids: CASSLEQFYNEQFF. DNA of the CDR3: TGTGCCAGCAGCTTAGAACAGTTCTACAATGAGCAGTTCTTC. V is TRBV11-2 and J is TRBJ2-1; unclear D gene. The CDR3 totals 14 residues. V lost 0 bases, J lost 3 bases, and 6 bases lay in between. The germline V gene has CDR1 SGHAT and CDR2 FQNNGV.

At least ten counts were recorded for this clonotype. V is TRBV24-1 and J is TRBJ2-1; 7 bases are shared with TRBD2. The J segment lost 3 bases and the V segment lost 2 bases, leaving 6 bases of the junction unmatched. Germline V gene lookup returns CDR1 KGHDR and CDR2 SFDVKD. The CDR3 runs 16 residues. This chain's CDR3 is CATSDSTSDSYNEQFF. DNA for the CDR3: TGTGCCACCAGTGATTCTACTAGCGACAGCTACAATGAGCAGTTCTTC.

This clonotype was detected many times. The chain employs TRBV27 and TRBJ1-2, with TRBD1 as a possible D gene (5 bases). Trimming removed 5 bases from V and 4 bases from J, with 17 bases in between. Germline lookup yields CDR1 MNHEY and CDR2 SMNVEV (reference sequence). CDR3 length: 15 amino acids. CDR3 nucleotide sequence: TGTGCCAGCAGTCTCACAGGAGGACCTGGCTATGGCTACACCTTC. It codes for CASSLTGGPGYGYTF.

This clonotype was counted at least ten times. The chain is built from TRBV6-5 and TRBJ2-7; TRBD2 agrees at 7 bases. Germline CDR1 MNHEY, CDR2 SVGAGI. The CDR3 extends over 16 amino acids. After removal of 4 bases from V and 5 bases from J, the junction contained 14 bases not matched to a gene. The CDR3 nucleotides read TGTGCCAGCAGTTTAGCCGCGGGAGCACCGTTTGACGAGCAGTACTTC. Protein product: CASSLAAGAPFDEQYF.

This clonotype was seen at least ten times. J is TRBJ2-7 and V is TRBV20-1; D gene ambiguous. The CDR3 is 15 residues long. V lost 2 bases and J 4 bases, leaving 18 bases between the germline ends. CDR1 is DFQATT, CDR2 SNEGSKA, per germline (reference sequence). CDR3 sequence reads: CSARYLGDKPYEQYF. DNA for the CDR3: TGCAGTGCTAGATATCTTGGCGACAAACCATACGAGCAGTACTTC.